This T cell receptor beta chain was captured by sequencing in a study of tissue T cells after allogeneic stem cell transplantation. CDR1 and CDR2 (germline): FNHDT, SITEND (reference sequence). The V end was cut by 3 bases, the J end by 0 bases, with 7 bases between. The CDR3 is 13 amino acids. Time point reported: mouse harvest day 7 after allogeneic transplant. Tail vein injection delivered 10^7 T-cell-depleted bone marrow cells and 10^6 splenic CD5+ T cells. This clone is large by share. Its antigen remains unknown. Gene names refer to mouse genes. The DNA ends 1 residue before the CDR3 does, and the rest of the CDR3 is filled in from the germline J gene. Findings and caveats of the study: Within patients, tissue anatomy strongly shaped TCR repertoire composition. Few T cell clones were shared across patients, but motif clusters showed tissue-specific shared signatures. The patient cohort was small and clinically heterogeneous, with limited sampling depth.

Libraries were prepared by immunoSEQ multiplex PCR; TCRdb keeps only in-frame clonotypes and omits some of them. The sample consists of about 5,000 clones, about half of them appearing once. The sequenced material came from gut tissue. V and J are TRBV19 and TRBJ2-7, with a tentative D call TRBD2 (6 bases). The TCR sequence derives from a female BALB/c mouse given C57BL/6 T cells with graft-versus-host disease after an allogeneic hematopoietic cell transplant. The covered CDR3 bases are TGTGCCAGCAGTACTGGGGACTCCTATGAACAGTAC. Protein: CASSTGDSYEQY. The CDR3, in full, reads CASSTGDSYEQYF.